The 21 T cell receptor beta chains given below trace back to one sample, sequenced in a study of CD8 T cells in Susac syndrome. Reverse transcription of about 0.5 to 1 ug RNA used random hexamers. TCRdb reprocessed the immunoSEQ multiplex PCR reads via MiXCR and lists one record per CDR3 protein. The sample records approximately 180,000 distinct CDR3 sequences, 90% to 95% being singletons. The source material was CD4+ T cells from PBMCs. These receptors originate from a human donor with Susac syndrome.

This clonotype has a single count. The chain has TRBV4-2 and TRBJ2-7; unclear D gene. This CDR3 is built from 17 residues. V shed 0 bases and J shed 2 bases, with 17 bases lying between them. Looked up from germline, CDR1 is LGHNA and CDR2 is YNFKEQ. The chain's CDR3 is CASSQDVGRHRPYEQYF. The CDR3 bases are TGTGCCAGCAGCCAAGATGTAGGCCGGCACAGACCCTACGAGCAGTACTTC.

The chain recombines TRBV20-1 with TRBJ2-3; TRBD2 is a possible D gene (6 bases). CDR3 length: 18 residues. The V end lost 4 bases, the J end lost 0 bases, and 23 bases lay between the germline ends. Germline-derived CDR1 and CDR2 are DFQATT and SNEGSKA (reference sequence). The CDR3, as DNA: TGCAGTGCTATACTGGGGGGTTCATCTTTAATTAGCACAGATACGCAGTATTTT. Protein product: CSAILGGSSLISTDTQYF.

The chain links TRBV7-9 to TRBJ2-1, with 7 bases aligning to TRBD1. The CDR3 is 11 residues long. V lost 4 bases, J lost 9 bases, and 0 bases stayed unmatched. In germline, CDR1 is SEHNR, CDR2 FQNEAQ (reference sequence). The CDR3 DNA follows: TGTGCCAGCAGCTCAGGGGGTGAGCAGTTCTTC. This sequence encodes CASSSGGEQFF.

The chain couples TRBV7-2 to TRBJ2-7; 11 positions match TRBD1. CDR3 size: 15 residues. V gave up 3 bases and J gave up 3 bases; unmatched junction bases: 4. CDR1 and CDR2 (germline): SGHTA, FQGNSA. The CDR3 sequence is CASSLPGQGVYEQYF. In DNA form, the CDR3 reads TGTGCCAGCAGCTTGCCGGGACAGGGGGTCTACGAGCAGTACTTC. Based on the CDR3 plus reference TRBV7-2 and TRBJ2-7, the full variable domain is GAGVSQSPSNKVTEKGKDVELRCDPISGHTALYWYRQSLGQGLEFLIYFQGNSAPDKSGLPSDRFSAERTGGSVSTLTIQRTQQEDSAVYLCASSLPGQGVYEQYFGPGTRLTVT.

The rearrangement uses TRBV5-1 and TRBJ1-5; 8 nucleotides align to TRBD1. The CDR3 has 14 amino acids. In germline, CDR1 is SGHRS, CDR2 YFSETQ. The J segment lost 3 bases and the V segment lost 2 bases, leaving 1 base of the junction unmatched. The CDR3 DNA is TGCGCCAGCAGCTTACAGGGGGACAATCAGCCCCAGCATTTT. This encodes CASSLQGDNQPQHF.

This clonotype has just one count. DNA of the CDR3: TGTGCCAGCAGCTTGGACCCAAAATCCTACGAGCAGTACTTC. Protein product: CASSLDPKSYEQYF. The chain couples TRBV11-2 to TRBJ2-7, with no clear D. The V end was cut by 3 bases, the J end by 1 base, with 10 bases between. CDR1 is SGHAT and CDR2 is FQNNGV in the germline V gene. The CDR3 spans 14 residues. The complete variable domain, with remaining parts taken from reference TRBV11-2 and TRBJ2-7, reads EAGVAQSPRYKIIEKRQSVAFWCNPISGHATLYWYQQILGQGPKLLIQFQNNGVVDDSQLPKDRFSAERLKGVDSTLKIQPAKLEDSAVYLCASSLDPKSYEQYFGPGTRLTVT.

The V and J genes are TRBV20-1 and TRBJ1-1; unclear D gene. The length of the CDR3 is 13 residues. Trimming left V 4 bases short and J 1 base short, with 10 bases between. Germline V gene sequence: CDR1 DFQATT, CDR2 SNEGSKA (reference sequence). The CDR3 DNA sequence: TGCAGTGCTAAGAGACACACGAACACTGAAGCTTTCTTT. It codes for CSAKRHTNTEAFF.

This clonotype has only one observation. V gene TRBV9 combines with J gene TRBJ1-1, with D perhaps matching TRBD1 (6 bases). Trimming shortened V by 0 bases and J by 2 bases, and 11 bases separated the two germline ends. Per germline, CDR1 SGDLS and CDR2 YYNGEE. CDR3 length equals 15 residues. As DNA, the CDR3 is TGTGCCAGCAGCGTAGGGCCACAGGGAAACACTGAAGCTTTCTTT. Translation: CASSVGPQGNTEAFF.

The chain couples TRBV18 to TRBJ1-2, with a possible D match to TRBD1 (6 bases). Germline-derived CDR1 and CDR2 are KGHSH and LQKENI. The CDR3 loop spans 18 amino acids. The V end was cut by 0 bases, the J end by 3 bases, with 20 bases between. As DNA, the CDR3 is TGTGCCAGCTCACCACCCACCCAGGACAGACTAATTTACTATGGCTACACCTTC. It encodes CASSPPTQDRLIYYGYTF.

V usage is TRBV24-1 and J usage is TRBJ1-2, with 7 bases aligning to TRBD1. V was clipped by 5 bases and J by 5 bases; unmatched bases: 4. This CDR3 contains 13 residues. Germline CDR1 reads KGHDR; CDR2 reads SFDVKD. The CDR3 nucleotides read TGTGCCACCAGTGGGACAGGATTATATGGCTACACCTTC. Residues: CATSGTGLYGYTF.

This sequence joins TRBV21-1 and TRBJ1-5; no DNA check was done on the table's D call, TRBD1. TRBV21-1 is shown as a pseudogene. This CDR3 spans 18 amino acids. The CDR3 region is CASSHRGNRGRKNQPQHF. DNA of the CDR3: TGTGCCAGCAGCCACCGCGGAAACAGGGGGCGAAAGAATCAGCCCCAGCATTTT.

The chain combines TRBV11-2 with TRBJ2-3; TRBD2 agrees at 14 bases. Germline CDR1 is SGHAT and CDR2 is FQNNGV. CDR3 length: 18 amino acids. J gave up 5 bases and V 1 base, and 8 bases lay outside the gene matches. The CDR3: CASSLGGGLAGGKDTQYF. In DNA form, the CDR3 reads TGTGCCAGCAGCTTAGGGGGCGGACTAGCGGGAGGCAAAGATACGCAGTATTTT.

The chain is built from TRBV28 and TRBJ2-6, with 8 bases identical to TRBD1. There are 17 residues in the CDR3. Germline V gene sequence: CDR1 MDHEN, CDR2 SYDVKM. The trim removed 5 bases at V and 0 bases at J, leaving 6 bases unmatched. The CDR3 spells CASSLGQGVSGANVLTF. The CDR3 DNA sequence: TGTGCCAGCAGTCTAGGACAGGGAGTCTCTGGGGCCAACGTCCTGACTTTC. Supplemented by reference TRBV28 and TRBJ2-6, the full variable domain reads DVKVTQSSRYLVKRTGEKVFLECVQDMDHENMFWYRQDPGLGLRLIYFSYDVKMKEKGDIPEGYSVSREKKERFSLILESASTNQTSMYLCASSLGQGVSGANVLTFGAGSRLTVL.

The chain links TRBV27 to TRBJ1-6; no firm D call. Deletions cut 4 bases from V and 3 bases from J, with 1 base between. The CDR3 is 12 amino acids. Germline V gene sequence: CDR1 MNHEY, CDR2 SMNVEV (reference sequence). CDR3 amino acids: CASSYYNSPLHF. The CDR3 DNA follows: TGTGCCAGCAGTTACTATAATTCACCCCTCCACTTT.

The V and J genes are TRBV11-1 and TRBJ2-6; TRBD2 matches 13 bases. The trim removed 2 bases at V and 0 bases at J, leaving 10 bases unmatched. The germline V gene has CDR1 SGHAT and CDR2 FQDESV (reference sequence). The CDR3 extends over 21 amino acids. Here the CDR3 DNA reads TGTGCCAGCAGCTTACGACTAGCGGGAGGTAATCCCCGCTCTGGGGCCAACGTCCTGACTTTC. Amino acid sequence: CASSLRLAGGNPRSGANVLTF.

The rearrangement links TRBV4-1 to TRBJ2-2; maybe TRBD1 (8 bases). Trimming stripped 8 bases from V and 6 bases from J, with 19 bases between. Germline V gives CDR1 MGHRA, CDR2 YSYEKL. CDR3 length: 15 residues. The CDR3 nucleotides read TGCGCCAGCCGCGAACAGGGGGGGGGATCCGGGGAGCTGTTTTTT. Translating it yields CASREQGGGSGELFF.

In its sample, this clonotype was seen once. The chain is built from TRBV5-6 and TRBJ2-5; 7 bases fit TRBD1. Germline CDR1 is SGHDT and CDR2 is YYEEEE. Unmatched junction bases numbered 7, after V lost 6 bases and J lost 5 bases. The CDR3 runs to 13 residues. CDR3 protein: CASNRGSGETQYF. The CDR3 DNA is TGTGCCAGCAACAGGGGTAGTGGCGAGACCCAGTACTTC.

This rearrangement joins TRBV4-2 to TRBJ2-6, with D tentatively TRBD1 or TRBD2 (5 bases each). Per the germline V gene, CDR1 is LGHNA and CDR2 is YNFKEQ. The CDR3 covers 16 residues. Trimming pared 0 bases from V and 4 bases from J, leaving 10 bases between. CDR3: CASSQEGETGANVLTF. The DNA for the CDR3 is TGTGCCAGCAGCCAAGAGGGGGAAACCGGGGCCAACGTCCTGACTTTC.

J is TRBJ1-1 and V is TRBV20-1; no clear D gene. In germline, CDR1 is DFQATT, CDR2 SNEGSKA (reference sequence). The CDR3 is 9 amino acids. Trimming left V 4 bases short and J 6 bases short, with 3 bases between. The DNA of the CDR3 is TGCAGTGCTAACGCTGAAGCTTTCTTT. It specifies CSANAEAFF.

The chain employs TRBV5-4 and TRBJ2-7, with a weak D call TRBD1 (5 bases). The germline V gene encodes CDR1 SGHNT and CDR2 YYREEE (reference sequence). V lost 4 bases to trimming and J lost 4 bases, with 15 bases between them. The CDR3 sequence is 14 residues long. This chain's CDR3 is CASSLRGHDYEQYF. CDR3 DNA: TGTGCCAGCAGCCTACGTGGACACGATTACGAGCAGTACTTC.

This sequence joins TRBV5-4 and TRBJ2-3, with D perhaps TRBD2 (5 bases). CDR1 and CDR2 from the germline V gene are SGHNT and YYREEE (reference sequence). V shed 4 bases and J shed 5 bases, with 14 bases lying between them. The CDR3 runs 14 residues. This CDR3 is CASSEKGRGDTQYF. CDR3 DNA sequence: TGTGCCAGCAGCGAGAAAGGACGGGGAGATACGCAGTATTTT.